The rows below give T cell receptor beta chains drawn from one sample of a study of blood T cell repertoires in COVID-19. The assay was immunoSEQ multiplex PCR, and TCRdb's table has in-frame clones only and misses some. The sample carries 150,000 to 200,000 clones, around 89% recorded once. The specimen was peripheral blood. The receptor set was obtained from a human donor in a cohort sampled during active COVID-19. The CDR3 runs from the conserved cysteine through the conserved F or W. Fields, in order: CDR3 protein, CDR3 DNA, V gene, clone size, J gene, D gene. A D gene is named only where the DNA matches it firmly. Only some rows state a clone size, as once, few, many or a class for expanded clones.

CDR3 protein: CATRNRGDQGRLETQYF
CDR3 DNA: TGCGCCACTAGAAACCGGGGGGACCAAGGGCGTCTCGAGACCCAGTACTTC
V gene: TRBV10-2
clone size: NA
J gene: TRBJ2-5
D gene: TRBD2

CDR3 protein: CASSQTSGSWDEQFF
CDR3 DNA: TGTGCCAGCAGCCAAACTAGCGGGAGCTGGGATGAGCAGTTCTTC
V gene: TRBV4-2
clone size: NA
J gene: TRBJ2-1
D gene: TRBD2

CDR3 protein: CSASTGTGFNEQFF
CDR3 DNA: TGCAGTGCTAGTACCGGGACAGGGTTCAATGAGCAGTTCTTC
V gene: TRBV20-1
clone size: NA
J gene: TRBJ2-1
D gene: TRBD1

CDR3 protein: CASSRRSGANYGYTF
CDR3 DNA: TGTGCCAGCAGTCGAAGGTCGGGAGCTAACTATGGCTACACCTTC
V gene: TRBV3-1/TRBV3-2
clone size: NA
J gene: TRBJ1-2
D gene: NA

CDR3 protein: CAWNRDTNSPLHF
CDR3 DNA: TGTGCCTGGAACCGGGACACCAATTCACCCCTCCACTTT
V gene: TRBV30
clone size: NA
J gene: TRBJ1-6
D gene: NA

CDR3 protein: CASSPRTSGGQETQYF
CDR3 DNA: TGCGCCAGCAGCCCGCGGACTAGCGGGGGGCAAGAGACCCAGTACTTC
V gene: TRBV5-1
clone size: NA
J gene: TRBJ2-5
D gene: TRBD2

CDR3 protein: CASSFLAGGDTQYF
CDR3 DNA: TGTGCCAGCAGCTTCTTAGCGGGAGGGGATACGCAGTATTTT
V gene: TRBV5-6
clone size: NA
J gene: TRBJ2-3
D gene: TRBD2

CDR3 protein: CASSQGAQNIQYF
CDR3 DNA: TGTGCCAGCAGCCAGGGGGCGCAAAACATTCAGTACTTC
V gene: TRBV12-3/TRBV12-4
clone size: NA
J gene: TRBJ2-4
D gene: TRBD1

CDR3 protein: CASSQTQGPQYF
CDR3 DNA: TGCGCCAGCAGCCAAACGCAGGGCCCGCAGTATTTT
V gene: TRBV5-1
clone size: NA
J gene: TRBJ2-3
D gene: NA

CDR3 protein: CASSDGPPSSYNSPLHF
CDR3 DNA: TGTGCCAGCAGTGATGGGCCCCCGAGCTCCTATAATTCACCCCTCCACTTT
V gene: TRBV25-1
clone size: NA
J gene: TRBJ1-6
D gene: NA

CDR3 protein: CSASGGTGISGNTIYF
CDR3 DNA: TGCAGTGCTAGTGGGGGGACAGGGATCTCTGGAAACACCATATATTTT
V gene: TRBV20-1
clone size: NA
J gene: TRBJ1-3
D gene: TRBD1

CDR3 protein: CAWSGQFSNQPQHF
CDR3 DNA: TGTGCCTGGAGCGGACAGTTTAGCAATCAGCCCCAGCATTTT
V gene: TRBV30
clone size: NA
J gene: TRBJ1-5
D gene: NA

CDR3 protein: CASSLRDEQFF
CDR3 DNA: TGTGCCAGCAGTTTACGAGATGAGCAGTTCTTC
V gene: TRBV28
clone size: NA
J gene: TRBJ2-1
D gene: NA

CDR3 protein: CASRLGQGNTEAFF
CDR3 DNA: TGTGCCAGCAGGCTGGGACAGGGGAACACTGAAGCTTTCTTT
V gene: TRBV5-6
clone size: NA
J gene: TRBJ1-1
D gene: TRBD1

CDR3 protein: CASSLVGQGYEQYF
CDR3 DNA: TGCGCCAGCAGCTTGGTGGGGCAGGGATACGAGCAGTACTTC
V gene: TRBV5-1
clone size: NA
J gene: TRBJ2-7
D gene: NA

CDR3 protein: CASSHSTGTGRSEQYF
CDR3 DNA: TGTGCCAGCAGCCACTCCACAGGGACAGGCAGGAGCGAGCAGTACTTC
V gene: TRBV3-1/TRBV3-2
clone size: NA
J gene: TRBJ2-7
D gene: TRBD1

CDR3 protein: CASSGTQGARGGYTF
CDR3 DNA: TGTGCCAGCAGCGGAACACAGGGGGCGAGAGGTGGCTACACCTTC
V gene: TRBV9
clone size: NA
J gene: TRBJ1-2
D gene: TRBD1

CDR3 protein: CASSNRPNRGNNSPLHF
CDR3 DNA: TGTGCCAGCAGTAACAGACCAAACAGGGGAAATAATTCACCCCTCCACTTT
V gene: TRBV2
clone size: NA
J gene: TRBJ1-6
D gene: TRBD1

CDR3 protein: CASSVDGSTYEQYF
CDR3 DNA: TGTGCCAGCAGCGTAGACGGTAGCACTTACGAGCAGTACTTC
V gene: TRBV9
clone size: NA
J gene: TRBJ2-7
D gene: NA

CDR3 protein: CASSQGQLNTEAFF
CDR3 DNA: TGTGCCAGCAGCCAAGGACAGCTGAACACTGAAGCTTTCTTT
V gene: TRBV14
clone size: NA
J gene: TRBJ1-1
D gene: NA

CDR3 protein: CASSPRLARLNEQYF
CDR3 DNA: TGTGCCAGCAGCCCCCGACTAGCTCGCTTGAACGAGCAGTACTTC
V gene: TRBV9
clone size: once
J gene: TRBJ2-7
D gene: TRBD2

CDR3 protein: CASSAWTGDNSPLHF
CDR3 DNA: TGTGCCAGCAGCGCCTGGACAGGGGATAATTCACCCCTCCACTTT
V gene: TRBV5-5
clone size: once
J gene: TRBJ1-6
D gene: TRBD1

CDR3 protein: CASSYSQGRESPLHF
CDR3 DNA: TGTGCCAGCAGTTATTCGCAGGGCCGGGAGTCACCCCTCCACTTT
V gene: TRBV6-5
clone size: NA
J gene: TRBJ1-6
D gene: NA

CDR3 protein: CASSRGQGVAEAFF
CDR3 DNA: TGTGCCAGCAGCCGAGGACAGGGGGTCGCTGAAGCTTTCTTT
V gene: TRBV6-5
clone size: NA
J gene: TRBJ1-1
D gene: TRBD1

CDR3 protein: CASSLYRDRQYF
CDR3 DNA: TGTGCCAGCAGTTTATATCGGGACAGACAGTACTTC
V gene: TRBV28
clone size: NA
J gene: TRBJ2-7
D gene: TRBD1

CDR3 protein: CATSDRSGRMETQYF
CDR3 DNA: TGTGCCACCAGCGATAGGAGCGGGCGTATGGAGACCCAGTACTTC
V gene: TRBV15
clone size: NA
J gene: TRBJ2-5
D gene: NA

CDR3 protein: CASSPDRGYGYTF
CDR3 DNA: TGTGCCAGCAGCCCGGACAGGGGTTATGGCTACACCTTC
V gene: TRBV5-4
clone size: few
J gene: TRBJ1-2
D gene: TRBD1

CDR3 protein: CASSSSRGRYEQYF
CDR3 DNA: TGTGCCAGTAGTTCCTCGAGAGGGCGGTACGAGCAGTACTTC
V gene: TRBV19
clone size: NA
J gene: TRBJ2-7
D gene: NA

CDR3 protein: CASSLDPTGGSGYTF
CDR3 DNA: TGTGCCAGCAGCTTAGATCCTACAGGGGGCAGCGGCTACACCTTC
V gene: TRBV7-9
clone size: NA
J gene: TRBJ1-2
D gene: TRBD1

CDR3 protein: CASKPGRNQPQHF
CDR3 DNA: TGTGCCAGCAAGCCCGGGAGGAATCAGCCCCAGCATTTT
V gene: TRBV2
clone size: NA
J gene: TRBJ1-5
D gene: NA

CDR3 protein: CASSLIAGTEAFF
CDR3 DNA: TGTGCCAGCAGTCTCATCGCGGGGACTGAAGCTTTCTTT
V gene: TRBV2
clone size: NA
J gene: TRBJ1-1
D gene: NA

CDR3 protein: CASSSDRAETQYF
CDR3 DNA: TGTGCCAGCAGTTCGGACAGGGCGGAGACCCAGTACTTC
V gene: TRBV5-8
clone size: NA
J gene: TRBJ2-5
D gene: TRBD1

CDR3 protein: CASSQKSGTSQETQYF
CDR3 DNA: TGTGCCAGCAGCCAGAAATCCGGGACTAGCCAAGAGACCCAGTACTTC
V gene: TRBV3-1/TRBV3-2
clone size: once
J gene: TRBJ2-5
D gene: TRBD2

CDR3 protein: CASCPGGDTQYF
CDR3 DNA: TGTGCCAGCTGCCCCGGGGGGGATACGCAGTATTTT
V gene: TRBV7-8
clone size: NA
J gene: TRBJ2-3
D gene: TRBD2

CDR3 protein: CASSRGGGVYNEQFF
CDR3 DNA: TGTGCCAGTAGCCGTGGCGGGGGGGTCTACAATGAGCAGTTCTTC
V gene: TRBV19
clone size: NA
J gene: TRBJ2-1
D gene: TRBD2

CDR3 protein: CASSLLRGTQYEQYF
CDR3 DNA: TGCGCCAGCAGCTTGCTACGCGGGACCCAGTACGAGCAGTACTTC
V gene: TRBV5-1
clone size: NA
J gene: TRBJ2-7
D gene: NA

CDR3 protein: CASRRTVFEAFF
CDR3 DNA: TGTGCCAGCAGGCGGACTGTATTTGAGGCTTTCTTT
V gene: TRBV28
clone size: NA
J gene: TRBJ1-1
D gene: NA

CDR3 protein: CASSWGGVRTGELFF
CDR3 DNA: TGTGCCAGCAGTTGGGGGGGAGTTAGGACCGGGGAGCTGTTTTTT
V gene: TRBV27
clone size: NA
J gene: TRBJ2-2
D gene: TRBD2

CDR3 protein: CASSPLKTSGSRETQYF
CDR3 DNA: TGTGCCAGCTCACCACTGAAAACTAGCGGGAGCCGTGAGACCCAGTACTTC
V gene: TRBV18
clone size: NA
J gene: TRBJ2-5
D gene: TRBD2

CDR3 protein: CASSIDKGPSTDTQYF
CDR3 DNA: TGTGCCAGTAGTATAGATAAGGGGCCTAGCACAGATACGCAGTATTTT
V gene: TRBV19
clone size: NA
J gene: TRBJ2-3
D gene: NA

CDR3 protein: CASSRGGRNQPQHF
CDR3 DNA: TGTGCCAGCAGCCGAGGGGGCCGCAATCAGCCCCAGCATTTT
V gene: TRBV6-2/TRBV6-3
clone size: NA
J gene: TRBJ1-5
D gene: TRBD1

CDR3 protein: CASDRGNQPQHF
CDR3 DNA: TGTGCCAGTGATAGAGGGAATCAGCCCCAGCATTTT
V gene: TRBV28
clone size: NA
J gene: TRBJ1-5
D gene: NA

CDR3 protein: CASSPPGQGYEQYF
CDR3 DNA: TGTGCCAGCAGCCCGCCTGGACAGGGCTACGAGCAGTACTTC
V gene: TRBV5-4
clone size: few
J gene: TRBJ2-7
D gene: TRBD1

CDR3 protein: CASKSSSGANVLTF
CDR3 DNA: TGCGCCAGCAAGAGTTCCTCTGGGGCCAACGTCCTGACTTTC
V gene: TRBV5-1
clone size: NA
J gene: TRBJ2-6
D gene: NA

CDR3 protein: CASSSFSGEQETQYF
CDR3 DNA: TGTGCCAGCAGCAGTTTTAGCGGGGAACAAGAGACCCAGTACTTC
V gene: TRBV3-1/TRBV3-2
clone size: NA
J gene: TRBJ2-5
D gene: TRBD2

CDR3 protein: CASSLGGSLSYNEQFF
CDR3 DNA: TGTGCCAGCAGTTTGGGTGGGAGCCTCTCCTACAATGAGCAGTTCTTC
V gene: TRBV28
clone size: NA
J gene: TRBJ2-1
D gene: NA

CDR3 protein: CASSQDMLAGGRSEQYF
CDR3 DNA: TGTGCCAGCAGCCAAGATATGCTAGCGGGAGGCCGAAGCGAGCAGTACTTC
V gene: TRBV3-1/TRBV3-2
clone size: NA
J gene: TRBJ2-7
D gene: TRBD2

CDR3 protein: CASSLRLAGAYEQYF
CDR3 DNA: TGTGCCAGCTCATTAAGACTAGCGGGAGCTTACGAGCAGTACTTC
V gene: TRBV18
clone size: NA
J gene: TRBJ2-7
D gene: TRBD2

CDR3 protein: CASSLGPGLASNEQFF
CDR3 DNA: TGCGCCAGCAGCTTGGGTCCGGGACTAGCCTCAAATGAGCAGTTCTTC
V gene: TRBV5-1
clone size: NA
J gene: TRBJ2-1
D gene: TRBD2

CDR3 protein: CAWSISDVAKNIQYF
CDR3 DNA: TGTGCCTGGAGTATAAGCGATGTAGCCAAAAACATTCAGTACTTC
V gene: TRBV30
clone size: NA
J gene: TRBJ2-4
D gene: NA

CDR3 protein: CASSLAGGTRYEQYF
CDR3 DNA: TGTGCCAGCAGCTTGGCAGGGGGAACGAGGTACGAGCAGTACTTC
V gene: TRBV5-5
clone size: NA
J gene: TRBJ2-7
D gene: TRBD1